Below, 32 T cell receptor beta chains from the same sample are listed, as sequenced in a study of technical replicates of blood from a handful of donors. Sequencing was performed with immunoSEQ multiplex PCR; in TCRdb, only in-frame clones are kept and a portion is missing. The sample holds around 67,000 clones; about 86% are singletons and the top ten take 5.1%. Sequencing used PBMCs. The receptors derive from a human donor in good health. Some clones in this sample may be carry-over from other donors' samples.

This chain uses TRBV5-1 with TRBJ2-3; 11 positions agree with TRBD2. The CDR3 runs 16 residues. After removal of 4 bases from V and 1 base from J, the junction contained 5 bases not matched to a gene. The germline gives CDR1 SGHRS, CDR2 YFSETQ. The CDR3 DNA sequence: TGCGCCAGCAGCGGCGCACTAGCGGGGGGCACAGATACGCAGTATTTT. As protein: CASSGALAGGTDTQYF.

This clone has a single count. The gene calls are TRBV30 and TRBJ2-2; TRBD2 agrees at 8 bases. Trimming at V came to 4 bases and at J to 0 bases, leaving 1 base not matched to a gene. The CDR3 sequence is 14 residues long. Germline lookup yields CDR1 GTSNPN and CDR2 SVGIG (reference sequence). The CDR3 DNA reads TGTGCCTGGACGACTAGCGCGAACACCGGGGAGCTGTTTTTT. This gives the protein CAWTTSANTGELFF.

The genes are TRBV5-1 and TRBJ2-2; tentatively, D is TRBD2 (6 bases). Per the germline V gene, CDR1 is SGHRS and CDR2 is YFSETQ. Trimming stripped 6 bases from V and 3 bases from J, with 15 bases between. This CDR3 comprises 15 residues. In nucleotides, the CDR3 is TGCGCCAGCACCTCCCTTCCGGGGGACACCGGGGAGCTGTTTTTT. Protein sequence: CASTSLPGDTGELFF.

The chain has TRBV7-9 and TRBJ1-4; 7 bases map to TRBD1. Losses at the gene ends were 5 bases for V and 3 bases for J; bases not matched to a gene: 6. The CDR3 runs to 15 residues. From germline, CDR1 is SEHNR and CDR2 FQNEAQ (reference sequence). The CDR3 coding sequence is TGTGCCAGCAGCCCCGCGGGACAGCCTAATGAAAAACTGTTTTTT. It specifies CASSPAGQPNEKLFF.

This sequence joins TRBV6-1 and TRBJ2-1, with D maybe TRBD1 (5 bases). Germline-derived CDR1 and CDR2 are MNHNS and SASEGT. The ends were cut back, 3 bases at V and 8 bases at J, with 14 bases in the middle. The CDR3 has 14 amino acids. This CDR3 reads CASSEPGLGDEQFF. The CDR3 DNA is TGTGCCAGCAGTGAGCCGGGTTTAGGGGATGAGCAGTTCTTC.

CDR3 nucleotide sequence: TGCGCCAGCAGCCAAGCTTCCTATTCCGTTACTGAAGCTTTCTTT. Protein: CASSQASYSVTEAFF. The chain joins TRBV4-3 to TRBJ1-1; D unclear. The germline CDR1 and CDR2 sequences are LGHNA and YSLEER. The V end was cut by 1 base, the J end by 5 bases, with 14 bases between. The CDR3 spans 15 residues.

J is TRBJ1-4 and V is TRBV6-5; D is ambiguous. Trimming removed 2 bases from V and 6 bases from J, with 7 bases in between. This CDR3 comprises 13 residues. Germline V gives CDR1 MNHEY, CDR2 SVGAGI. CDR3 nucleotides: TGTGCCAGCAGTTACGTGAGGGATGAAAAACTGTTTTTT. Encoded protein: CASSYVRDEKLFF.

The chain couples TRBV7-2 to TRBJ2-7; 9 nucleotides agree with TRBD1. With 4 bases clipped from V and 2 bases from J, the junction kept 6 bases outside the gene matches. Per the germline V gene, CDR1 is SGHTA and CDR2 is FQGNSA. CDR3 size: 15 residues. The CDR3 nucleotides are TGTGCCAGCAGCTCACGGACAGGGGCCCCCTACGAGCAGTACTTC. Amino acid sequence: CASSSRTGAPYEQYF. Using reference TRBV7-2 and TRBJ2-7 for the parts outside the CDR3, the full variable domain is GAGVSQSPSNKVTEKGKDVELRCDPISGHTALYWYRQSLGQGLEFLIYFQGNSAPDKSGLPSDRFSAERTGGSVSTLTIQRTQQEDSAVYLCASSSRTGAPYEQYFGPGTRLTVT.

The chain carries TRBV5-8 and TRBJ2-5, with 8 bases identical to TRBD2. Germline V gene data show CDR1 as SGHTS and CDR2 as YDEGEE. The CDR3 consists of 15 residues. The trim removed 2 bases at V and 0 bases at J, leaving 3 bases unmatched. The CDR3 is CASSFQRGYQETQYF. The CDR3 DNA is TGTGCCAGCAGCTTCCAGCGGGGGTACCAAGAGACCCAGTACTTC.

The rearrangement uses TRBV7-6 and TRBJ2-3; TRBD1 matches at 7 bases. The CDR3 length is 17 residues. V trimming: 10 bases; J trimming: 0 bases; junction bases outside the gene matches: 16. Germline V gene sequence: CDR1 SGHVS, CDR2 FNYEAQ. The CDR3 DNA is TGTGCCATCTCTCAATCAACAACAGGGGACAGCACAGATACGCAGTATTTT. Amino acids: CAISQSTTGDSTDTQYF.

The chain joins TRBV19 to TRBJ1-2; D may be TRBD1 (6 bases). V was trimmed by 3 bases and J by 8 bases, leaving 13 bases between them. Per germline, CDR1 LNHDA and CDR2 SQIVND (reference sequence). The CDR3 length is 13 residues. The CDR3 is CASSMYRENGYTF. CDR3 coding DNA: TGTGCCAGTAGTATGTACAGGGAAAACGGCTACACCTTC.

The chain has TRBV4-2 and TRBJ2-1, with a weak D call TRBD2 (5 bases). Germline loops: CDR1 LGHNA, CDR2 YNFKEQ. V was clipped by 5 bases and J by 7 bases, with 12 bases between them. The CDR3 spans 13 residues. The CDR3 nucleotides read TGTGCCAGCAGCACCAGTAGCGCAAATGAGCAGTTCTTC. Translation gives CASSTSSANEQFF.

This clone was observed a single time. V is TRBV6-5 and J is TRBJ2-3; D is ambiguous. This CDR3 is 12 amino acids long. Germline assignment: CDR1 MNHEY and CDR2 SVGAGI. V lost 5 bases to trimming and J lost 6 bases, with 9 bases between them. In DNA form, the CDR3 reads TGTGCCAGCAGTCCGGCGCGGGATACGCAGTATTTT. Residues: CASSPARDTQYF.

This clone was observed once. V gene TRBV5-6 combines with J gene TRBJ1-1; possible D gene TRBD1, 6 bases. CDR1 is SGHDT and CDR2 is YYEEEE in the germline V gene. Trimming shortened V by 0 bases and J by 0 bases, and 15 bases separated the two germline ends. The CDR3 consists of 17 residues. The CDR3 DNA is TGTGCCAGCAGCTTGGATTTGGGGGCCTTACTGAACACTGAAGCTTTCTTT. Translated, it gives CASSLDLGALLNTEAFF.

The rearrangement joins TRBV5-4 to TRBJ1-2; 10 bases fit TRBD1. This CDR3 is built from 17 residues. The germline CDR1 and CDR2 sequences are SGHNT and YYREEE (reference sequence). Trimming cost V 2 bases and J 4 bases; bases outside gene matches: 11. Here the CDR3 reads CASSLGDRGPTIYGYTF. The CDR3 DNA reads TGTGCCAGCAGCTTAGGGGACAGGGGTCCAACCATCTATGGCTACACCTTC.

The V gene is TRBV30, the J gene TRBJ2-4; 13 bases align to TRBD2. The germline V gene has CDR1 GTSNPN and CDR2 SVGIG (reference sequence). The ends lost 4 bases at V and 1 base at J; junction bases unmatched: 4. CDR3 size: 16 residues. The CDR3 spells CAWKLAGGRAKNIQYF. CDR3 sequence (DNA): TGTGCCTGGAAACTAGCGGGAGGGCGGGCCAAAAACATTCAGTACTTC.

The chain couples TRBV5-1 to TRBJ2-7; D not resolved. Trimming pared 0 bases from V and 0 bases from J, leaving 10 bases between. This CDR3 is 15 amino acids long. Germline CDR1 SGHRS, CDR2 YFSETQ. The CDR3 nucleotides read TGCGCCAGCAGCTTGGCCCCAGGTAGCTCCTACGAGCAGTACTTC. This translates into CASSLAPGSSYEQYF.

The chain's CDR3 is CASSQGASVMNTEAFF. DNA for the CDR3: TGCGCCAGCAGCCAAGGCGCGTCCGTTATGAACACTGAAGCTTTCTTT. The chain links TRBV4-3 to TRBJ1-1, with no clear D. V dropped 1 base and J dropped 0 bases, with 12 bases sitting between them. This CDR3 contains 16 residues. Germline V gene data show CDR1 as LGHNA and CDR2 as YSLEER.

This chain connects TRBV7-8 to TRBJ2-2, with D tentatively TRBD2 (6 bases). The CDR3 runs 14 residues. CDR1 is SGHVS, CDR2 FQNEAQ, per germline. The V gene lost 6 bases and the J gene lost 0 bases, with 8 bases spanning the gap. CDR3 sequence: CASRRGPNTGELFF. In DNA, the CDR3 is TGTGCCAGCAGGCGGGGACCGAACACCGGGGAGCTGTTTTTT. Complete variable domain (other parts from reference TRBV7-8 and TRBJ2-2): GAGVSQSPRYKVAKRGQDVALRCDPISGHVSLFWYQQALGQGPEFLTYFQNEAQLDKSGLPSDRFFAERPEGSVSTLKIQRTQQEDSAVYLCASRRGPNTGELFFGEGSRLTVL.

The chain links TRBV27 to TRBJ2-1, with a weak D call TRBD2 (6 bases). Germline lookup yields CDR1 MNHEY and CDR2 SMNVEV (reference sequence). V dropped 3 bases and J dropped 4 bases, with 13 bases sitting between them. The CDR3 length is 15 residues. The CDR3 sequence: CASSLAGTQYNEQFF. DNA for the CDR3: TGTGCCAGCAGTTTGGCGGGGACCCAATACAATGAGCAGTTCTTC.

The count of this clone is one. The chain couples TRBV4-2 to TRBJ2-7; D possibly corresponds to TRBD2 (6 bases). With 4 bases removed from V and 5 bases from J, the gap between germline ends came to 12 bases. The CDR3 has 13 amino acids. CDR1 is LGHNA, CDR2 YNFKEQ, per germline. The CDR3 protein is CASSPGRGDEQYF. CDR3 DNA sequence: TGTGCCAGCAGCCCAGGGCGCGGGGACGAGCAGTACTTC.

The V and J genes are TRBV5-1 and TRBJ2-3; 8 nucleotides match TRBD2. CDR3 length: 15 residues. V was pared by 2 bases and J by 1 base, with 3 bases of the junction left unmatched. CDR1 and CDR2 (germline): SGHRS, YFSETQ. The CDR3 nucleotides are TGCGCCAGCAGCTTAGCGGGAGTTGGCACAGATACGCAGTATTTT. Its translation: CASSLAGVGTDTQYF.

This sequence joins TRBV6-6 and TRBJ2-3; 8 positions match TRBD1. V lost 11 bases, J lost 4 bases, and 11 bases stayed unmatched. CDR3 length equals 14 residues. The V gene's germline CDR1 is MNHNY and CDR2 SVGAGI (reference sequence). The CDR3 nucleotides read TGTGCCGTGCACCGGGACAGGTTCGCAGATACGCAGTATTTT. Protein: CAVHRDRFADTQYF.

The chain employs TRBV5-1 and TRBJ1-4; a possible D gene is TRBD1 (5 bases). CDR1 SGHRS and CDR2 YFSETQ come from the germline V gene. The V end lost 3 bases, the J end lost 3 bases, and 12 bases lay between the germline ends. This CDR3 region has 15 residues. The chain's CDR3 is CASSSGDEANEKLFF. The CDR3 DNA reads TGCGCCAGCAGCTCGGGGGACGAAGCTAATGAAAAACTGTTTTTT.

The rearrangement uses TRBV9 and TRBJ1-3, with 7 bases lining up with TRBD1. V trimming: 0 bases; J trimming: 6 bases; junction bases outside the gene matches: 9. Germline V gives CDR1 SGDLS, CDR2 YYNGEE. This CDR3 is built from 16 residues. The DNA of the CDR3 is TGTGCCAGCAGCGTAGCTGTGACAGGGTCGCAAAACACCATATATTTT. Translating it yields CASSVAVTGSQNTIYF.

The CDR3 spells CASSLDKGYGYTF. The CDR3, as DNA: TGTGCCAGCAGCTTAGACAAGGGGTATGGCTACACCTTC. The rearrangement uses TRBV11-3 and TRBJ1-2, with a tentative D call TRBD1 (5 bases). Germline V gene sequence: CDR1 SGHNT, CDR2 YENEEA. There are 13 residues in the CDR3. V was clipped by 0 bases and J by 5 bases, with 7 bases between them.

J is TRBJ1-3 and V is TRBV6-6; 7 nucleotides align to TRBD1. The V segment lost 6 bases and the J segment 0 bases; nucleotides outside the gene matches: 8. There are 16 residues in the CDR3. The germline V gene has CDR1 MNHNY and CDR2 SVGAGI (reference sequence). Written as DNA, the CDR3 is TGTGCCAGCAGAAGATCCAGGGGGACCTCTGGAAACACCATATATTTT. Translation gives CASRRSRGTSGNTIYF.

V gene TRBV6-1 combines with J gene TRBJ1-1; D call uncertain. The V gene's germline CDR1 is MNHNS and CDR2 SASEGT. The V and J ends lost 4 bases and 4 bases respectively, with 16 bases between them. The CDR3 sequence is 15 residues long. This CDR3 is CASSGGDIPSTEAFF. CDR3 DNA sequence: TGTGCCAGCAGTGGGGGAGACATACCATCCACTGAAGCTTTCTTT.

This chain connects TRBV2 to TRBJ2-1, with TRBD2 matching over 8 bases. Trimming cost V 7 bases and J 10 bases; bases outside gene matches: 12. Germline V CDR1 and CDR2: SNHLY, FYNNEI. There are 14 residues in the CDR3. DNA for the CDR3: TGTGCCAGCACCCCAAAGAGACTAGCGATGGAGCAGTTCTTC. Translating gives CASTPKRLAMEQFF.

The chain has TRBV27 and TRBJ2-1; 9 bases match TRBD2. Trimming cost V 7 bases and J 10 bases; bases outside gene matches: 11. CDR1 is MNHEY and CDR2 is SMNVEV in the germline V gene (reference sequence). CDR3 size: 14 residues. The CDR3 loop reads CASNELAGTREQFF. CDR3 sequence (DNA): TGTGCCAGCAATGAACTAGCGGGTACAAGGGAGCAGTTCTTC.

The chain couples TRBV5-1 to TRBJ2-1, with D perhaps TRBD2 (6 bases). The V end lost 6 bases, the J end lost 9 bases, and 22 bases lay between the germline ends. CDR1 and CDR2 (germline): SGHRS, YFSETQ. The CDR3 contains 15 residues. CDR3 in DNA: TGCGCCAGCACCCCCCTCTTGGATAGCGGTCTTGAGCAGTTCTTC. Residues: CASTPLLDSGLEQFF.

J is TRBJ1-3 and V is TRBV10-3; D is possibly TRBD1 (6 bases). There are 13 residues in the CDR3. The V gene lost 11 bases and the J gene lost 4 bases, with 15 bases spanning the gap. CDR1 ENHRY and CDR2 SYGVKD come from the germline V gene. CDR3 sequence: CAPTRGTGNTIYF. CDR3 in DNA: TGTGCCCCTACGAGGGGGACGGGAAACACCATATATTTT.